What follows is one TCR beta chain and its context. These data come from a study of blood T cell repertoires in COVID-19. TCRdb's table, derived via immunoSEQ multiplex PCR, lists solely in-frame clones and lacks some. The data show about 260,000 clones, more than 85% seen once. CDR1 and CDR2 (germline): MGHDK, SYGVNS. This CDR3 is built from 16 residues. V shed 8 bases, J shed 7 bases, and the junction held 12 bases outside the gene matches. This clonotype was obtained from a person aged 18-30 years with COVID-19, enrolled during active disease. Sequencing was carried out using peripheral blood. The rearrangement joins TRBV25-1 to TRBJ1-6; 9 nucleotides agree with TRBD1. The DNA for the CDR3 is TGTGCCAGCGTATCCGACAGGGGACAGGGCAATTCACCCCTCCACTTT. Its translation is CASVSDRGQGNSPLHF.